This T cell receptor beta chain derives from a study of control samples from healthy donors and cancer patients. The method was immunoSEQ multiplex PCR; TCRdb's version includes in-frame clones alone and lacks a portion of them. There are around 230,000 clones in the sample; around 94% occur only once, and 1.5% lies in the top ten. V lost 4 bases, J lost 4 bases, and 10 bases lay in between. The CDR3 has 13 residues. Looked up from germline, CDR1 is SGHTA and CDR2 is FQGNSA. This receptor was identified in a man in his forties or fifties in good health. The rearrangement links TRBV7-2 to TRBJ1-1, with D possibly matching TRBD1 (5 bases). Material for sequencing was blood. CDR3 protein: CASSSGFGTEAFF. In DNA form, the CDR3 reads TGTGCCAGCAGCTCAGGGTTTGGCACTGAAGCTTTCTTT.